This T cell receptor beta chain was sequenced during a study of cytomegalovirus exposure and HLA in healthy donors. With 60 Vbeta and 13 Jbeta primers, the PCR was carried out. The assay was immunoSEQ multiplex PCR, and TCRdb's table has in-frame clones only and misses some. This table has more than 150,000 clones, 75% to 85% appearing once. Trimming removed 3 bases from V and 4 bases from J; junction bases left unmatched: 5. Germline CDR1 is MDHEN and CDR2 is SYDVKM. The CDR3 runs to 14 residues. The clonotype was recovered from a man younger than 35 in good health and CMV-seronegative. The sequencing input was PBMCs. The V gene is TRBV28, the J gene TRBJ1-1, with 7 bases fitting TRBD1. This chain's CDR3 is CASSFRGGPTEAFF. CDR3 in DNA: TGTGCCAGCAGTTTCCGAGGGGGCCCCACTGAAGCTTTCTTT. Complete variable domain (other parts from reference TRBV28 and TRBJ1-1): DVKVTQSSRYLVKRTGEKVFLECVQDMDHENMFWYRQDPGLGLRLIYFSYDVKMKEKGDIPEGYSVSREKKERFSLILESASTNQTSMYLCASSFRGGPTEAFFGQGTRLTVV.